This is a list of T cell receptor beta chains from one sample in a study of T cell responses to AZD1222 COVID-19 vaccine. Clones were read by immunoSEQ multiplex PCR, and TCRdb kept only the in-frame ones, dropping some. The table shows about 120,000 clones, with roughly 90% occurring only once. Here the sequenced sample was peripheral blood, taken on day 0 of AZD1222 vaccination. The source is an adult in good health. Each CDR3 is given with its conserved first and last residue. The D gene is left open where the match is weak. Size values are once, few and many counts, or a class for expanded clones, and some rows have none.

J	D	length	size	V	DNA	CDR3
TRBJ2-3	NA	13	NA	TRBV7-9	TGTGCCAGCAGCGGGGTCGGCTCCAATACGCAGTATTTT	CASSGVGSNTQYF
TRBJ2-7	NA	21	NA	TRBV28	TGTGCCAGCAGTCCGCCCCTGGTCCCTTCCCCTTCTAGAGTTCGAGTCTACGAGCAGTACTTC	CASSPPLVPSPSRVRVYEQYF
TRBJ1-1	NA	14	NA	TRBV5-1	TGCGCCAGCAGCTTAGAGACAGGACTCACTGAAGCTTTCTTT	CASSLETGLTEAFF
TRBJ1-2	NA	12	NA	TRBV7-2	TGTGCCAGCAGCTTAGATGCCTATGGCTACACCTTC	CASSLDAYGYTF
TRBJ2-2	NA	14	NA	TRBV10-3	TGTGCCATCAGGAGGACAGATGGGACCGGGGAGCTGTTTTTT	CAIRRTDGTGELFF
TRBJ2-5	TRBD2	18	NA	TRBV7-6	TGTGCCAGCAGCTTAGAACCGGGACTAGCGGGAGTTCAAGAGACCCAGTACTTC	CASSLEPGLAGVQETQYF
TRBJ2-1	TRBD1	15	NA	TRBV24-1	TGTGCCACCAGTGATTCGAGGGACAGTTACAATGAGCAGTTCTTC	CATSDSRDSYNEQFF
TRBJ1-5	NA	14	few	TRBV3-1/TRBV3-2	TGTGCCAGCAGCCAGGGGTATAGCAATCAGCCCCAGCATTTT	CASSQGYSNQPQHF
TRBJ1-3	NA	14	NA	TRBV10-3	TGTGCCATCAGTGAACCGCTCTCTGGAAACACCATATATTTT	CAISEPLSGNTIYF
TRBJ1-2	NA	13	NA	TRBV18	TGTGCCAGCTCACCCCAGGGTAACTATGGCTACACCTTC	CASSPQGNYGYTF
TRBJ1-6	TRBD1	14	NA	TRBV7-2	TGTGCCAGCAGCTCGGACAGGGGGCGTTCACCCCTCCACTTT	CASSSDRGRSPLHF
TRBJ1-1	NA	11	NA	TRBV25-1	TGTGCCAGCAGTGGAGGGACAGAAGCTTTCTTT	CASSGGTEAFF
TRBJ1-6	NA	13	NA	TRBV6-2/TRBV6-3	TGTGCCAGCAGTTACTCGACGCGGTCCCCGTTGCGATTT	CASSYSTRSPLRF
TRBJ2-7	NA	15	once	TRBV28	TGTGCCAGCAGTCTACACTCGGGACCCCACTACGAGCAGTACTTC	CASSLHSGPHYEQYF
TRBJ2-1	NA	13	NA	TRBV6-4	TGTGCCAGCAGTGAAGCGGCCTACAATGAGCAGTTCTTC	CASSEAAYNEQFF
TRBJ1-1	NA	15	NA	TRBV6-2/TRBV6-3	TGTGCCAGCAGTATAGAAGTGCTTGGAGACACTGAAGCTTTCTTT	CASSIEVLGDTEAFF
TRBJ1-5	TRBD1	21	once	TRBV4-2	TGTGCCAGCAGCCAAGTGAATTTTCGGGGACAGGGGGCTTATAGCAATCAGCCCCAGCATTTT	CASSQVNFRGQGAYSNQPQHF
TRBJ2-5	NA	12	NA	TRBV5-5	TGTGCCAGCAGCTCCACGGGAGAGACCCAGTACTTC	CASSSTGETQYF
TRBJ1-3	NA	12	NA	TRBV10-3	TGTGCCATCGGAAGGCAGCTAAACACCATATATTTT	CAIGRQLNTIYF
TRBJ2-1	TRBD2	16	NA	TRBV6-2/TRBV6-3	TGTGCCAGCAGTTACTTCGAGGGAGGGCCAGGTAATGAGCAGTTCTTC	CASSYFEGGPGNEQFF
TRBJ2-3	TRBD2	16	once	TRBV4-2	TGTGCCAGCAGCCAAACCCTAGCGGGAGTTACAGATACGCAGTATTTT	CASSQTLAGVTDTQYF
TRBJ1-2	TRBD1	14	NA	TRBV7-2	TGTGCCAGCAGCTTTTTTGACAGGGTAACTGGCTACACCTTC	CASSFFDRVTGYTF
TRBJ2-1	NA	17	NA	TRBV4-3	TGCGCCAGCAGCCAAGTAGGCGGCGCGAGGGCCTACAATGAGCAGTTCTTC	CASSQVGGARAYNEQFF
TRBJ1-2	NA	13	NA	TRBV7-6	TGTGCCAGCAGCCCACAGGGACATAGCGGCTACACCTTC	CASSPQGHSGYTF
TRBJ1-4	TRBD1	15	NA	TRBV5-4	TGTGCCAGCAGCTTAACAGGGGTGAGGAACGAAAAACTGTTTTTT	CASSLTGVRNEKLFF
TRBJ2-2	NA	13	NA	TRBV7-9	TGTGCCAGCAGCTGGGACATCACCGGGGAGCTGTTTTTT	CASSWDITGELFF
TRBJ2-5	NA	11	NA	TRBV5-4	TGTGCCAGCAGCTTTATGGAGACCCAGTACTTC	CASSFMETQYF
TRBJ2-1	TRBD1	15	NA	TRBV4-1	TGCGCCAGCAGCCAGCCAGGGGGCGACGACAATGAGCAGTTCTTC	CASSQPGGDDNEQFF
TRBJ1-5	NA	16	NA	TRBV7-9	TGTGCCAGCAGCTTAGTAGGCAGCAATAGCAATCAGCCCCAGCATTTT	CASSLVGSNSNQPQHF
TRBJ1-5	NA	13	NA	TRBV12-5	TGTGCTAGTGGTTGGGATATGAATCAGCCCCAGCATTTT	CASGWDMNQPQHF
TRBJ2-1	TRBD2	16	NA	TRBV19	TGTGCCAGTAGTATCCCTAGCGGGAGGGGCGACAATGAGCAGTTCTTC	CASSIPSGRGDNEQFF
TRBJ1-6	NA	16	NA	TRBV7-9	TGTGCCAGCAGCTATGTGGAGGGGGGAGGACATTCACCCCTCCACTTT	CASSYVEGGGHSPLHF
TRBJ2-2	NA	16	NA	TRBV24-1	TGTGCCACCAGTGACCCCGGACAAGGCAACACCGGGGAGCTGTTTTTT	CATSDPGQGNTGELFF
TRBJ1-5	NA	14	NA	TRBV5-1	TGCGCCAGCAGTCCTCGCGGTAGCAATCAGCCCCAGCATTTT	CASSPRGSNQPQHF
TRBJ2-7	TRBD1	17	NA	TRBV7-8	TGTGCCAGCAGCAACCACCGGGACAGGCCAACATCCTACGAGCAGTACTTC	CASSNHRDRPTSYEQYF
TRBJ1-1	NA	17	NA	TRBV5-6	TGTGCCAGCAGCTTGACAGGGAACGAGCCCGGGAACACTGAAGCTTTCTTT	CASSLTGNEPGNTEAFF
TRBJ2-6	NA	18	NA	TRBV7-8	TGTGCCAGCAGCTTAAACATTAACCAGTTTGCGGGGGCCAACGTCCTGACTTTC	CASSLNINQFAGANVLTF
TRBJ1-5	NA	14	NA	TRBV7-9	TGTGCCAGCAGCTTATCACTGGGGGGTCAGCCCCAGCATTTT	CASSLSLGGQPQHF
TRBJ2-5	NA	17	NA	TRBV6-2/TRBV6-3	TGTGCCAGCAGCTCCCGAAGGAGGCAGCTATCTCAAGAGACCCAGTACTTC	CASSSRRRQLSQETQYF
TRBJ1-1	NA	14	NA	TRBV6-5	TGTGCCAGCAGCCAGGGTATTTTATCCACTGAAGCTTTCTTT	CASSQGILSTEAFF
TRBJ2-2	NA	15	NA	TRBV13	TGTGCCAGCAGCTTAGGGACAGGATACACCGGGGAGCTGTTTTTT	CASSLGTGYTGELFF
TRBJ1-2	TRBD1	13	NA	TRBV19	TGTGCCAGTAGTTATCAGGGGGCTAATGGCTACACCTTC	CASSYQGANGYTF
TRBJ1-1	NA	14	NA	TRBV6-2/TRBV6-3	TGTGCCAGCAGTTACTGGACGGCGAACACTGAAGCTTTCTTT	CASSYWTANTEAFF
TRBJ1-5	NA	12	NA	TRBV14	TGTGCCAGCAGCCAAGGGTATCAGCCCCAGCATTTT	CASSQGYQPQHF
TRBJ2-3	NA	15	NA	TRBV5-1	TGCGCCAGCAGCTCGGACGGGGGTTGGACAGATACGCAGTATTTT	CASSSDGGWTDTQYF
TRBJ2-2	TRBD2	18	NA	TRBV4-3	TGCGCCAGCAGCCAAGATCCGAGCGGGGGGATGAACACCGGGGAGCTGTTTTTT	CASSQDPSGGMNTGELFF
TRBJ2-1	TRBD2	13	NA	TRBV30	TGTGCCTGGAACAGCGGGAGGGCCGGTGAGCAGTTCTTC	CAWNSGRAGEQFF
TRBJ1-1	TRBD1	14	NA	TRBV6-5	TGTGCCAGCAGTCGACAGGGGGAGGCCACTGAAGCTTTCTTT	CASSRQGEATEAFF
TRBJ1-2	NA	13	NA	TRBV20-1	TGCAGTGCTAGTGGGCCAGGGAACTATGGCTACACCTTC	CSASGPGNYGYTF
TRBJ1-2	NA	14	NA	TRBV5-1	TGCGCCAGCAGCTTGTGGACCGGGGACTATGGCTACACCTTC	CASSLWTGDYGYTF
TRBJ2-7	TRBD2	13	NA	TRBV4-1	TGCGCCAGCAGCCAATCGCTAGCGGGCGAGCAGTACTTC	CASSQSLAGEQYF
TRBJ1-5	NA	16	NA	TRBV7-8	TGTGCCAGCAGCTTAGGGCCCAGGTTAAGCAATCAGCCCCAGCATTTT	CASSLGPRLSNQPQHF
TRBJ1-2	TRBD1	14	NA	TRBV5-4	TGTGCCAGCAGCTCAGACAGGGGGCTTTCTGGCTACACCTTC	CASSSDRGLSGYTF
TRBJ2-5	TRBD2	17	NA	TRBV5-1	TGCGCCAGCAGCTTGGGGGGGCCTAGCGGGGCCAAAGAGACCCAGTACTTC	CASSLGGPSGAKETQYF
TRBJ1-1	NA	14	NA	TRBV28	TGTGCCAGCAGTTTATGGCTAGGCGGTTCCGAAGCTTTCTTT	CASSLWLGGSEAFF